The T cell receptor (beta chain) described here comes from a study of cytomegalovirus exposure and HLA in healthy donors. PCR primers comprised 60 Vbeta and 13 Jbeta primers. Clones were read by immunoSEQ multiplex PCR, and TCRdb kept only the in-frame ones, dropping some. The sample consists of roughly 150,000 clones, approximately 9% of them appearing once. The CDR3 totals 15 residues. Trimming cost V 5 bases and J 2 bases; bases outside gene matches: 9. Germline V lookup: CDR1 SGHAT, CDR2 FQNNGV. This clone has only a few counts. This receptor was taken from a male donor in good health and CMV-seronegative. V usage is TRBV11-2 and J usage is TRBJ2-7, with 7 nucleotides matching TRBD1. What was sequenced was PBMCs. CDR3 in amino acids: CASSGGQAPPYEQYF. DNA of the CDR3: TGTGCCAGCAGCGGAGGACAGGCCCCACCCTACGAGCAGTACTTC.